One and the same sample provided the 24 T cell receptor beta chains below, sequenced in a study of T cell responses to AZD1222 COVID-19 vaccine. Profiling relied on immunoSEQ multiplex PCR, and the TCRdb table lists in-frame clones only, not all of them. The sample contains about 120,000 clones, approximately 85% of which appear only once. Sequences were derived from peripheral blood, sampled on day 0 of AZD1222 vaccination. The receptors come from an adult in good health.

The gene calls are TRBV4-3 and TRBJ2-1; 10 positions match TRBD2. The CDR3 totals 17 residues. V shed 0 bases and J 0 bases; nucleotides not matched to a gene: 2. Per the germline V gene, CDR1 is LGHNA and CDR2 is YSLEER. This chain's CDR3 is CASSQDRLAGSYNEQFF. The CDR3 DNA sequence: TGCGCCAGCAGCCAAGATCGACTAGCGGGCTCCTACAATGAGCAGTTCTTC.

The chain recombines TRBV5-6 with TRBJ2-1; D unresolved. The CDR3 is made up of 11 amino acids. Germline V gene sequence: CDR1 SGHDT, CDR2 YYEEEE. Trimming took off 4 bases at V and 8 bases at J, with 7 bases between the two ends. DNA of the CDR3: TGTGCCAGCAGCCCTCAAGATGAGCAGTTCTTC. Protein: CASSPQDEQFF.

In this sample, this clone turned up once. The CDR3 DNA reads as TGTGCCAGCACCCTCGACCGAAACTATGGCTACACCTTC. The encoded protein is CASTLDRNYGYTF. V usage is TRBV11-2 and J usage is TRBJ1-2; D is unresolved. CDR3 length: 13 amino acids. The V end lost 7 bases, the J end lost 2 bases, and 11 bases lay between the germline ends. From germline, CDR1 is SGHAT and CDR2 FQNNGV.

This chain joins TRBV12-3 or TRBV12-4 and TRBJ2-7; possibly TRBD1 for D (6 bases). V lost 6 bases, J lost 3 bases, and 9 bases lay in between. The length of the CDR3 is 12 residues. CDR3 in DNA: TGTGCCAGCAGCTCGACAGGCTACGAGCAGTACTTC. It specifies CASSSTGYEQYF.

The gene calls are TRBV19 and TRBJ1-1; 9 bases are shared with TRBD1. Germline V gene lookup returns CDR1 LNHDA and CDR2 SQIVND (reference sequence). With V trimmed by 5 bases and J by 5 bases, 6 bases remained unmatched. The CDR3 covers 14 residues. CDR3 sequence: CASSLTGGGTEAFF. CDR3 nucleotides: TGTGCCAGTAGTCTAACAGGGGGCGGGACTGAAGCTTTCTTT.

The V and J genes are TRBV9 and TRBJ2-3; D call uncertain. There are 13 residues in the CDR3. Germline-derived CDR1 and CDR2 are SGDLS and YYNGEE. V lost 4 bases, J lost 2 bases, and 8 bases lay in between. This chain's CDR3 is CASSRITTDTQYF. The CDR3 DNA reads TGTGCCAGCAGCCGAATAACCACAGATACGCAGTATTTT.

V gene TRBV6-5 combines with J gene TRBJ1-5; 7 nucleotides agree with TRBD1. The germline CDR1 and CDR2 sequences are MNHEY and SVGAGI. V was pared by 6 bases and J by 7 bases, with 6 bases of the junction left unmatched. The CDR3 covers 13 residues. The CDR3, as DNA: TGTGCCAGCAGAGACAGGGTGGGCCAGCCCCAGCATTTT. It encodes CASRDRVGQPQHF.

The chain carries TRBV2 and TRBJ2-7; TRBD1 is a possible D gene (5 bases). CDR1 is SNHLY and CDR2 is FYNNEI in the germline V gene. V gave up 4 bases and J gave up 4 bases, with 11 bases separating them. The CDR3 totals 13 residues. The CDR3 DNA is TGTGCCAGCAGTGTTCAGGGCAAATACGAGCAGTACTTC. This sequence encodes CASSVQGKYEQYF.

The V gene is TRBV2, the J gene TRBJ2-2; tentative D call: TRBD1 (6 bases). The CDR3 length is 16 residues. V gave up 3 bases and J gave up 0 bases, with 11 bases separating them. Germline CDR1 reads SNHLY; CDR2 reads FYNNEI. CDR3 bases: TGTGCCAGCAGTGAGGACAGACCCCCGAACACCGGGGAGCTGTTTTTT. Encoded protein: CASSEDRPPNTGELFF.

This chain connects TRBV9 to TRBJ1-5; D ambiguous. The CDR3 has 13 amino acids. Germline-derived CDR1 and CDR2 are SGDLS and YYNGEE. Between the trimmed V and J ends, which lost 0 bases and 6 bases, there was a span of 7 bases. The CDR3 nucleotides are TGTGCCAGCAGCGTAGATTTAGGTCAGCCCCAGCATTTT. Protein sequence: CASSVDLGQPQHF.

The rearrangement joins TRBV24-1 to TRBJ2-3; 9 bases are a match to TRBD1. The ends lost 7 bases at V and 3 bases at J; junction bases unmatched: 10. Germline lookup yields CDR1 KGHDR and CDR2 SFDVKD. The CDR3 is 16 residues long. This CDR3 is CATSKQGAQGTDTQYF. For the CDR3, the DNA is TGTGCCACCAGCAAACAGGGGGCTCAAGGAACAGATACGCAGTATTTT.

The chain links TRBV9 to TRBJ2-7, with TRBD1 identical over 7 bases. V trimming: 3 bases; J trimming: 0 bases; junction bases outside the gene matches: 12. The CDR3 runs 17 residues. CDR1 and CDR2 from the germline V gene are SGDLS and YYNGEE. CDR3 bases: TGTGCCAGCAGCGCCAACTACAGGGGTAAAAGCTCCTACGAGCAGTACTTC. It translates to CASSANYRGKSSYEQYF.

CDR3 nucleotide sequence: TGTGCCACCAGTGAAAGGAGGAGCACAGATACGCAGTATTTT. Its protein product is CATSERRSTDTQYF. The rearrangement links TRBV24-1 to TRBJ2-3; possible D gene TRBD2, 5 bases. CDR1 and CDR2 (germline): KGHDR, SFDVKD. The CDR3 extends over 14 amino acids. The V and J ends lost 4 bases and 0 bases respectively, with 7 bases between them.

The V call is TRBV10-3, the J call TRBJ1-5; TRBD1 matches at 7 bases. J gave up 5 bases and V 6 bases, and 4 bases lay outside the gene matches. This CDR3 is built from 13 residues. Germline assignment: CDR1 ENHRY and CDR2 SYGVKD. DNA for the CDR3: TGTGCCATCAGGGACAGGTCAGATCAGCCCCAGCATTTT. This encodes CAIRDRSDQPQHF.

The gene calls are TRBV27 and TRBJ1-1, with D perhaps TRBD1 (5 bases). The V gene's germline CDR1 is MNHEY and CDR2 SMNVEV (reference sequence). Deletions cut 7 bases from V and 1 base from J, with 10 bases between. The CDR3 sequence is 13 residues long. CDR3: CASNMGGNTEAFF. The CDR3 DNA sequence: TGTGCCAGCAACATGGGGGGGAACACTGAAGCTTTCTTT.

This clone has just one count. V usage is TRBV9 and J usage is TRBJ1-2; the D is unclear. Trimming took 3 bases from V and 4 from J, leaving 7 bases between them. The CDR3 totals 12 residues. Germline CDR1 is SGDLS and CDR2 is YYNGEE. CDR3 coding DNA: TGTGCCAGCAGCGGAGGGTCCTATGGCTACACCTTC. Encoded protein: CASSGGSYGYTF.

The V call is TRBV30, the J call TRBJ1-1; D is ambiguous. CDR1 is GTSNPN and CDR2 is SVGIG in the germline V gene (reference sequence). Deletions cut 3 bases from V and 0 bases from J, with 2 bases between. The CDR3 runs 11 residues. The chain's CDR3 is CAWRMNTEAFF. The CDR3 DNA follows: TGTGCCTGGAGAATGAACACTGAAGCTTTCTTT.

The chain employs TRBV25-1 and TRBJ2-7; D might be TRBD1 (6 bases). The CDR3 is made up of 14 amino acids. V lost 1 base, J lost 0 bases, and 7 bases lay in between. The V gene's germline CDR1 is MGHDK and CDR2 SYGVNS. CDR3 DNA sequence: TGTGCCAGCAGTGAATCAGGGGTCTCCTACGAGCAGTACTTC. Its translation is CASSESGVSYEQYF.

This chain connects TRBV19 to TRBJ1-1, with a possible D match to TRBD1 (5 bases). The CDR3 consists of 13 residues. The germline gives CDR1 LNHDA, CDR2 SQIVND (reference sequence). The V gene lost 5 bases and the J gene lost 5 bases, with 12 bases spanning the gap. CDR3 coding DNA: TGTGCCAGTAGTGAACGGGGGTGGACTGAAGCTTTCTTT. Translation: CASSERGWTEAFF.

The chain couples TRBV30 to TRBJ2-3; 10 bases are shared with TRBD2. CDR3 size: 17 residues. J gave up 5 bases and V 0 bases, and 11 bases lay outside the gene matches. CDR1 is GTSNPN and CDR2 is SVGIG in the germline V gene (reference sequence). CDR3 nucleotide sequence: TGTGCCTGGAGTGTATCAGTAGCGGGAGGTCCAGGAGATACGCAGTATTTT. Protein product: CAWSVSVAGGPGDTQYF.

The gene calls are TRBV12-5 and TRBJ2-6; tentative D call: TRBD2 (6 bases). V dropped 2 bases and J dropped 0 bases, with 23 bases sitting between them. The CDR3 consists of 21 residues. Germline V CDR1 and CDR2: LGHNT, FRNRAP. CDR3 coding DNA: TGTGCTAGTGGTTTGAATTTTGGAGGGTGGCAGGGAGACTCTGGGGCCAACGTCCTGACTTTC. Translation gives CASGLNFGGWQGDSGANVLTF.

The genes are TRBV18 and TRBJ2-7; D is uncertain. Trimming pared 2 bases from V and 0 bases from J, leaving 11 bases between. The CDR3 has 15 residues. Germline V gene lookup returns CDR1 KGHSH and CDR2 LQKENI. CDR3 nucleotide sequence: TGTGCCAGCTCACCAGTGGGGTTAAGCTCCTACGAGCAGTACTTC. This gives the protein CASSPVGLSSYEQYF.

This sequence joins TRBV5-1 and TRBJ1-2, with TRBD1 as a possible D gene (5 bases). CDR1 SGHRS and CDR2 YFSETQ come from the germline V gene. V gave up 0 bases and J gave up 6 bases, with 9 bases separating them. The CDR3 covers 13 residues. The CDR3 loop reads CASSLVGTDGYTF. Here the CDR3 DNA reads TGCGCCAGCAGCTTGGTCGGGACGGATGGCTACACCTTC.

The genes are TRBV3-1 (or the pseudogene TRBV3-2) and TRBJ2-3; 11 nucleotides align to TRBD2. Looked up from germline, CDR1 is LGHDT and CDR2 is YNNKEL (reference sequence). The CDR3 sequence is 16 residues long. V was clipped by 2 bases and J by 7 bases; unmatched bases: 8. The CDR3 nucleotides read TGTGCCAGCAGCCAAAGAAGGACTAGCGGGTCCCATACGCAGTATTTT. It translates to CASSQRRTSGSHTQYF.